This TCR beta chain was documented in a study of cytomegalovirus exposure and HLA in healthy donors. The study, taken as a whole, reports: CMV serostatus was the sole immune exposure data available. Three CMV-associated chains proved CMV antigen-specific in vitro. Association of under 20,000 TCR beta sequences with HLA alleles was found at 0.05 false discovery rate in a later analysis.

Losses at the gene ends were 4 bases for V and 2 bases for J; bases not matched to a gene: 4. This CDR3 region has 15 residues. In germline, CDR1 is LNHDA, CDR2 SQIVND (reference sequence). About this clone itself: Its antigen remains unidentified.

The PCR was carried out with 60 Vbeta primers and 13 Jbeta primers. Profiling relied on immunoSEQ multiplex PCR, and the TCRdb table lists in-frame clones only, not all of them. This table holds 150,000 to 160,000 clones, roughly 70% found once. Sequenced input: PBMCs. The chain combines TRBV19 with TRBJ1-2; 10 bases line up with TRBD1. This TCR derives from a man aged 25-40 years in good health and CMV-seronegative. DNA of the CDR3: TGTGCCAGTAGTAGCCGGGACAGGGGAAACTATGGCTACACCTTC. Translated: CASSSRDRGNYGYTF.